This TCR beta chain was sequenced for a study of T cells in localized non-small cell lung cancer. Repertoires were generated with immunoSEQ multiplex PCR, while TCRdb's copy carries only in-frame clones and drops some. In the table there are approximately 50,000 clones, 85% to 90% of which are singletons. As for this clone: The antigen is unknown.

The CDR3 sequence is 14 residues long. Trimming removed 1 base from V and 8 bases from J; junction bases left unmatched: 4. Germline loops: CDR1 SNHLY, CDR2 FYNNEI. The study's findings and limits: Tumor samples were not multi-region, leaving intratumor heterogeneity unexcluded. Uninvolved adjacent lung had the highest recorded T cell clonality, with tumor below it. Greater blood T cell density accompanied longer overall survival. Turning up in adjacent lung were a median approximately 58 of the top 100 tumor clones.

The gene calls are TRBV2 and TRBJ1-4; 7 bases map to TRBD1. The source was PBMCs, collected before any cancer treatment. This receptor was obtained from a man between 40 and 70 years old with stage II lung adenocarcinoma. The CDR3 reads CASSEETGREKLFF. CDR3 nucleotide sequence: TGTGCCAGCAGTGAAGAGACAGGGCGAGAAAAACTGTTTTTT. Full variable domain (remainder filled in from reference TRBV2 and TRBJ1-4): EPEVTQTPSHQVTQMGQEVILRCVPISNHLYFYWYRQILGQKVEFLVSFYNNEISEKSEIFDDQFSVERPDGSNFTLKIRSTKLEDSAMYFCASSEETGREKLFFGSGTQLSVL.